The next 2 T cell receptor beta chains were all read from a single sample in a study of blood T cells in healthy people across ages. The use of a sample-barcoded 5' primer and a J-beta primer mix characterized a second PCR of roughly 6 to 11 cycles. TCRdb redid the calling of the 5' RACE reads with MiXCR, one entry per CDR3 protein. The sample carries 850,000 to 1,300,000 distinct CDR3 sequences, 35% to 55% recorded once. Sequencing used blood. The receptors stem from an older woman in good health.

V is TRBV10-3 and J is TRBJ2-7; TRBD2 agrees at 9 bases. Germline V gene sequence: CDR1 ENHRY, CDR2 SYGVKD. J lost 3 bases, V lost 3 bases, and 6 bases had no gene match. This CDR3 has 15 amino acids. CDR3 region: CAISDQASGVYEQYF. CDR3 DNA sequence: TGTGCCATCAGTGATCAAGCTAGCGGGGTCTACGAGCAGTACTTC.

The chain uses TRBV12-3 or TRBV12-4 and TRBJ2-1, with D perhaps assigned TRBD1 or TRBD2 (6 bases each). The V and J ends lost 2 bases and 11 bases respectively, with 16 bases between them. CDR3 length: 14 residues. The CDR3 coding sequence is TGTGCCAGCAGTTTACCCCTAGAGGGGGGCCAGCAGTTCTTC. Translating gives CASSLPLEGGQQFF.